Listed here are 4 T cell receptor beta chains from one sample, sequenced in a study of patients and donors after allogeneic stem cell transplantation. TCRdb analysed the RT-PCR reads with MiXCR anew, one entry per CDR3 protein. The sample lists hundreds of thousands of distinct CDR3 sequences, more than 15% occurring once. Sequencing input: blood, either unsorted or a sorted T cell fraction (not recorded which). Receptor source: a human donor who was either an allogeneic HSCT recipient or a stem cell or donor lymphocyte infusion donor (not recorded which). It is not recorded whose cells these are; they may come from a transplant donor.

The V and J genes are TRBV15 and TRBJ2-7; D perhaps matches TRBD1 (6 bases). Germline lookup yields CDR1 LNHNV and CDR2 YYDKDF (reference sequence). Trimming left V 4 bases short and J 4 bases short, with 11 bases between. The CDR3 runs 13 residues. CDR3 nucleotide sequence: TGTGCCACCAGCACACAGGGAGCGTACGAGCAGTACTTC. Translated, it gives CATSTQGAYEQYF.

This clonotype came up a few times. The chain couples TRBV10-3 to TRBJ2-7, with 7 nucleotides matching TRBD1. The germline V gene encodes CDR1 ENHRY and CDR2 SYGVKD. The CDR3 is made up of 12 amino acids. The junction had 4 bases not matched to a gene; V was cut back by 8 bases and J by 3 bases. Here the CDR3 DNA reads TGTGCCATCGGGACAGCGCACTACGAGCAGTACTTC. It codes for CAIGTAHYEQYF.

This rearrangement joins TRBV10-3 to TRBJ2-7; D ambiguous. Germline CDR1 and CDR2: ENHRY and SYGVKD. This CDR3 is 16 amino acids long. The V end lost 4 bases, the J end lost 0 bases, and 16 bases lay between the germline ends. The CDR3 DNA sequence: TGTGCCATCAGTGGGACCCGATTTAGTTCCTCCTACGAGCAGTACTTC. It codes for CAISGTRFSSSYEQYF.

The chain joins TRBV18 to TRBJ2-7; 11 bases match TRBD2. V dropped 3 bases and J dropped 5; count of bases not matched to a gene: 3. The germline V gene encodes CDR1 KGHSH and CDR2 LQKENI. This CDR3 region has 14 residues. CDR3 amino acids: CASSPGLAADEQYF. For the CDR3, the DNA is TGTGCCAGCTCACCGGGACTAGCGGCCGACGAGCAGTACTTC.